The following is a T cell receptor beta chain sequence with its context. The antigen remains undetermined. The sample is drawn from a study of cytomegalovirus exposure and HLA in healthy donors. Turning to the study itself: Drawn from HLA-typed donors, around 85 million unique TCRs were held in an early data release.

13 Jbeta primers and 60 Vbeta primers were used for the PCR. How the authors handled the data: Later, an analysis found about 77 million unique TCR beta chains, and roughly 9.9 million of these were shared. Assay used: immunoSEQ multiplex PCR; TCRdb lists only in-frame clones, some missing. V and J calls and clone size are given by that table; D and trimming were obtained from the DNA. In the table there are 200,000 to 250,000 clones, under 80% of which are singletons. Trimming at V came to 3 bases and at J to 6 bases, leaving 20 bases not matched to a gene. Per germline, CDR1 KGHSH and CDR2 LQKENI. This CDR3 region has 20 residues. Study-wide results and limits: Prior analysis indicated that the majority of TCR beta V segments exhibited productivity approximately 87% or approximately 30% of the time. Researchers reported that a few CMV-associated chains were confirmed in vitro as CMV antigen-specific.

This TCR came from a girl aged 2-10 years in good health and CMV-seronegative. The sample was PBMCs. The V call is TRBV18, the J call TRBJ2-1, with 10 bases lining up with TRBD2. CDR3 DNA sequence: TGTGCCAGCTCACCTAACAGGGTTCTAGCGGGAGTTATTTCGCCCAATGAGCAGTTCTTC. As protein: CASSPNRVLAGVISPNEQFF.